What follows is one T cell receptor (beta chain) and its context. Its specificity is unknown. The entry originates in a study of PD-L1 blockade in urothelial cancer. At the level of the study: Samples of blood were analyzed 3 weeks (second dose) and 6 weeks after treatment start. Researchers found blood samples held a median of 141,255 T cells. General study findings and limits: A below-median TCR clonality in blood before treatment predicted better survival.

Time point meaning: pretreatment peripheral blood. Spiking each PCR with synthetic TCR analog templates was performed. Clones were sequenced by immunoSEQ multiplex PCR, and TCRdb holds only the in-frame ones, with some missing. The sample records approximately 39,000 clones, around four fifths being singletons. The input for sequencing was PBMCs, taken around atezolizumab (anti-PD-L1) treatment. The sequence derives from an elderly man with urothelial cancer.

The CDR3 nucleotides read TGTGCCAGCAGCCAAGACTATACTAGCGGGAGGGCCCGCGAGCAGTACTTC. Translating it yields CASSQDYTSGRAREQYF. This chain connects TRBV4-2 to TRBJ2-7; 13 bases align to TRBD2. Germline V CDR1 and CDR2: LGHNA, YNFKEQ. Unmatched junction bases numbered 8, after V lost 0 bases and J lost 6 bases. The CDR3 runs 17 residues.